Listed below are T cell receptor beta chains from one sample, sequenced in a study of T cells in Graves' hyperthyroidism and ophthalmopathy. TCRdb reanalysed the multiplex PCR reads using MiXCR and keeps one entry per CDR3 protein. The profile shows approximately 560,000 distinct CDR3 sequences, about a sixth of them singletons. Input material: blood. Every receptor here comes from a woman aged 25 to 45 with Graves' hyperthyroidism. The CDR3 runs from the conserved cysteine through the conserved F or W. D genes are given only for firm matches. Clone size appears in some rows only: once, few, many, or a class for an expanded clone.

v_call	clone_size	j_call	d_call	cdr3_aa	cdr3_nt
TRBV12-3/TRBV12-4	few	TRBJ2-1	TRBD2	CASTLSGRTNEQFF	TGTGCCAGCACCCTTAGCGGGAGGACCAATGAGCAGTTCTTC
TRBV7-9	many	TRBJ2-2	TRBD1	CASRSKGADTGELFF	TGTGCCAGCAGATCGAAGGGGGCTGACACCGGGGAGCTGTTTTTT
TRBV11-1	few	TRBJ2-2	NA	CASSLAPRDGELFF	TGTGCCAGCAGCTTGGCGCCTCGAGACGGGGAGCTGTTTTTT
TRBV30	many	TRBJ1-1	NA	CAGTSAGRLNTEAFF	TGTGCCGGGACCTCGGCAGGGCGCCTGAACACTGAAGCTTTCTTT
TRBV20-1	NA	TRBJ2-2	TRBD2	CSVPGLAGATNTGELFF	TGCAGTGTTCCGGGACTAGCGGGAGCCACGAACACCGGGGAGCTGTTTTTT
TRBV10-3	few	TRBJ1-4	NA	CAISVSGEKLFF	TGTGCCATCAGTGTCAGCGGCGAAAAACTGTTTTTT
TRBV6-2/TRBV6-3	many	TRBJ1-5	NA	CASKDSWTVDNQPQHF	TGTGCCAGCAAAGATTCGTGGACGGTAGACAATCAGCCCCAGCATTTT
TRBV12-3/TRBV12-4	many	TRBJ2-3	NA	CASSLGSGTFSTDTQYF	TGTGCCAGCAGTTTGGGATCCGGGACATTTAGCACAGATACGCAGTATTTT
TRBV5-1	many	TRBJ1-1	NA	CASSLRVLGDTEAFF	TGCGCCAGCAGCTTGCGGGTGTTGGGGGACACTGAAGCTTTCTTT
TRBV2	many	TRBJ2-5	NA	CASNSNWGAGETQYF	TGTGCCAGCAACTCCAACTGGGGGGCCGGGGAGACCCAGTACTTC
TRBV5-6	few	TRBJ1-2	NA	CASSVGKSNYGYTF	TGTGCCAGCAGCGTCGGGAAATCTAACTATGGCTACACCTTC
TRBV19	once	TRBJ1-5	NA	CASSIDGIQPQHF	TGTGCCAGTAGTATAGATGGGATTCAGCCCCAGCATTTT
TRBV11-2	NA	TRBJ2-7	NA	CASSLIYSYEQYF	TGTGCCAGCAGCTTAATCTACTCCTACGAGCAGTACTTC
TRBV27	many	TRBJ2-1	TRBD1	CASSLRDRGTNEQFF	TGTGCCAGCAGTTTAAGGGACAGGGGAACGAATGAGCAGTTCTTC
TRBV7-9	many	TRBJ2-1	NA	CASSLTVNNEQFF	TGTGCCAGCAGCCTCACGGTGAACAATGAGCAGTTCTTC
TRBV4-1	once	TRBJ1-4	NA	CASSQGGGIDEKLFF	TGCGCCAGCAGCCAGGGGGGGGGAATCGATGAAAAACTGTTTTTT
TRBV24-1	many	TRBJ2-5	NA	CATSDSGPRGIKQTQYF	TGTGCCACCAGTGATTCGGGGCCGAGAGGGATCAAACAGACCCAGTACTTC
TRBV9	NA	TRBJ1-1	TRBD1	CASSPGDRGTEAFF	TGTGCCAGCAGCCCAGGGGACAGGGGGACTGAAGCTTTCTTT
TRBV20-1	NA	TRBJ2-2	NA	CSARRLGPMNTGELFF	TGCAGTGCTAGACGTCTGGGACCGATGAACACCGGGGAGCTGTTTTTT
TRBV3-2	many	TRBJ2-1	NA	CASSLWTGGTLNEQFF	TGTGCCAGCAGCCTATGGACAGGGGGCACGCTCAATGAGCAGTTCTTC
TRBV5-1	NA	TRBJ1-2	TRBD1	CASSLEGAANYGYTF	TGCGCCAGCAGCTTGGAGGGGGCGGCTAACTATGGCTACACCTTC
TRBV5-6	NA	TRBJ2-1	TRBD2	CASSSSGPEQFF	TGTGCCAGCAGCTCTAGCGGACCTGAGCAGTTCTTC
TRBV5-1	many	TRBJ2-2	TRBD1	CASSLNPTGGSTGELFF	TGCGCCAGCAGCTTAAACCCGACAGGGGGAAGCACCGGGGAGCTGTTTTTT
TRBV4-1	few	TRBJ1-5	TRBD1	CASSPSGTGVGSNQPQHF	TGCGCCAGCAGCCCTTCCGGGACAGGGGTCGGGAGCAATCAGCCCCAGCATTTT
TRBV18	few	TRBJ1-1	NA	CASSPLDQGLTEAFF	TGTGCCAGCTCACCACTGGACCAGGGACTTACTGAAGCTTTCTTT
TRBV4-3	NA	TRBJ1-6	NA	CASSQDLFTDTNSPLHF	TGCGCCAGCAGCCAAGATCTCTTCACGGATACTAATTCACCCCTCCACTTT
TRBV19	NA	TRBJ1-2	NA	CASSRRQNYGYTF	TGTGCCAGTAGCAGGCGGCAGAACTATGGCTACACCTTC
TRBV4-1	few	TRBJ2-3	NA	CASSQDLGRGWSDTQYF	TGCGCCAGCAGCCAAGATCTAGGCAGGGGTTGGTCAGATACGCAGTATTTT